This entry features one T cell receptor beta chain sequence. The sample originates from a study of blood T cell repertoires in COVID-19. In the original workflow: Quantification of nucleated cells was approximated via reference gene primer amplification. Here immunoSEQ multiplex PCR was the method, and the copy in TCRdb shows in-frame clones only, minus some. V, J and clone size were drawn from that table, and D and trimming were deduced from the DNA. In the table there are fewer than 350,000 clones, more than 70% of which are singletons. Germline lookup yields CDR1 MNHEY and CDR2 SVGAGI. With 6 bases removed from V and 5 bases from J, the gap between germline ends came to 16 bases. The CDR3 runs to 15 residues. Seattle's cohort entered during active infection and was followed longitudinally.

The source material was peripheral blood. The rearrangement joins TRBV6-5 to TRBJ1-4, with a weak D call TRBD1 (5 bases). The receptor's source is a woman in her fifties or sixties with COVID-19, enrolled during active disease. The CDR3 region is CASSDRALGNEKLFF. Here the CDR3 DNA reads TGTGCCAGCAGCGACAGAGCCTTGGGAAATGAAAAACTGTTTTTT.